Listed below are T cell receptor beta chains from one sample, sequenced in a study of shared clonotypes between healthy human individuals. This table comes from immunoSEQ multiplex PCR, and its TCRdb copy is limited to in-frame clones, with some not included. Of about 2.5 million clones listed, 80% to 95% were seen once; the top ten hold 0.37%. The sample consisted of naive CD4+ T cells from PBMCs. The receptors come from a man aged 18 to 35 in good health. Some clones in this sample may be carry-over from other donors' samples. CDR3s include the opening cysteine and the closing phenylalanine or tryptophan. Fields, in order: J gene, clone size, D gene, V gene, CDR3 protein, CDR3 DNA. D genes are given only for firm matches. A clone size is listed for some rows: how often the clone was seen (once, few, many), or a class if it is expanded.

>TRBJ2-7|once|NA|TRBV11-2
CASSLAGYEQYF
TGTGCCAGCAGCTTAGCGGGGTACGAGCAGTACTTC
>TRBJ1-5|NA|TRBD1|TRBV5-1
CASSPGQGYQPQHF
TGCGCCAGCAGCCCCGGACAGGGCTATCAGCCCCAGCATTTT
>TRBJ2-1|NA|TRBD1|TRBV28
CASSPYRDRTYNEQFF
TGTGCCAGCAGCCCCTATCGGGACAGAACCTACAATGAGCAGTTCTTC
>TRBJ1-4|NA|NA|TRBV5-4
CASSFQGNEKLFF
TGTGCCAGCAGCTTTCAGGGGAATGAAAAACTGTTTTTT
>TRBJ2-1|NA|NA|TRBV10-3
CAISPKSSYNEQFF
TGTGCCATCAGTCCGAAGAGCTCCTACAATGAGCAGTTCTTC
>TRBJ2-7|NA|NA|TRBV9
CASSPRLDPTKQYF
TGTGCCAGCAGCCCGCGACTTGATCCTACGAAGCAGTACTTC
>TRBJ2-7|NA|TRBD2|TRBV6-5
CASSRRLAGEDEQYF
TGTGCCAGCAGTCGCCGACTAGCGGGAGAGGACGAGCAGTACTTC
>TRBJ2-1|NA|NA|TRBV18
CASSPPSRAVGIEQFF
TGTGCCAGCTCACCACCATCCAGGGCCGTGGGGATTGAGCAGTTCTTC
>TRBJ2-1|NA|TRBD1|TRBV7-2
CASSFAWDSSYNEQFF
TGTGCCAGCAGCTTCGCATGGGACAGCTCCTACAATGAGCAGTTCTTC
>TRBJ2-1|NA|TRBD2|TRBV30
CAWSTGTSGYNEQFF
TGTGCCTGGAGCACCGGGACTAGCGGATACAATGAGCAGTTCTTC
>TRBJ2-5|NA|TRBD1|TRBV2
CASSRDRGETQYF
TGTGCCAGCAGTCGGGACAGGGGTGAGACCCAGTACTTC
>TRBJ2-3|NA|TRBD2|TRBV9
CASSRGTSGRSGDTQYF
TGTGCCAGCAGCAGAGGGACTAGCGGGAGGAGTGGAGATACGCAGTATTTT
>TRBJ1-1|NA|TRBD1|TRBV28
CASSLRQGWAFF
TGTGCCAGCAGTTTAAGACAGGGGTGGGCTTTCTTT
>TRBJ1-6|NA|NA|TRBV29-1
CSVGADQNSPLHF
TGCAGCGTTGGGGCCGATCAAAATTCACCCCTCCACTTT
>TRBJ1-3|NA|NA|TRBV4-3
CASSQETINTIYF
TGCGCCAGCAGCCAAGAGACGATAAACACCATATATTTT
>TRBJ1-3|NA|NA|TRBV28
CAITRSEGNTIYF
TGTGCCATCACCCGGTCCGAGGGAAACACCATATATTTT